This entry describes one T cell receptor beta chain. The CDR3 runs to 19 residues. The V and J ends lost 9 bases and 0 bases, in that order; junction bases with no gene match: 18. The germline V gene encodes CDR1 MDHEN and CDR2 SYDVKM. This sample stems from a study of shared T cell receptors in the human thymus. This table comes from immunoSEQ multiplex PCR, and its TCRdb copy is limited to in-frame clones, with some not included. The sample consists of 500,000 to 850,000 clones, over 75% of them appearing once. This same sample was also part of a study on human thymus T cells. As that report states: Immunologically healthy infants in Finland undergoing congenital heart defect surgery were the donors. Thymic material originated from resections removed in the course of corrective heart surgery. Apparent bias marked the V and J gene usage of thymic and blood repertoires. Highly overlapping thymic repertoires among unrelated individuals were reported in related research.

Sequencing input: thymocytes. The receptor was derived from a boy less than two years old with a congenital heart defect. The rearrangement joins TRBV28 to TRBJ1-5; 9 nucleotides line up with TRBD1. The CDR3 coding sequence is TGTGCCAGTTGCTTGAGTACAGGGGGCCTGACACATAGCAATCAGCCCCAGCATTTT. This gives the protein CASCLSTGGLTHSNQPQHF.